This T cell receptor beta chain was retrieved from a study of blood T cell repertoires in COVID-19. The table came from immunoSEQ multiplex PCR; TCRdb's copy has only in-frame clones and leaves some out. Of about 46,000 clones listed, approximately 83% are singletons. This CDR3 comprises 16 residues. In germline, CDR1 is SGDLS, CDR2 YYNGEE. In the case of this clone: An end of the junction does not agree with germline; a read error may underlie this.

Sequencing was done on a sample of peripheral blood. The receptor was isolated from a woman of 80 years or more with COVID-19, enrolled during active disease. The V call is TRBV9, the J call TRBJ2-2, with a possible D match to TRBD1 (7 bases). The CDR3 loop is CASSPTRGTATGGLFF. The CDR3 nucleotides are TGTGCCAGCAGCCCAACCAGAGGGACAGCCACCGGGGGGCTGTTTTTT.